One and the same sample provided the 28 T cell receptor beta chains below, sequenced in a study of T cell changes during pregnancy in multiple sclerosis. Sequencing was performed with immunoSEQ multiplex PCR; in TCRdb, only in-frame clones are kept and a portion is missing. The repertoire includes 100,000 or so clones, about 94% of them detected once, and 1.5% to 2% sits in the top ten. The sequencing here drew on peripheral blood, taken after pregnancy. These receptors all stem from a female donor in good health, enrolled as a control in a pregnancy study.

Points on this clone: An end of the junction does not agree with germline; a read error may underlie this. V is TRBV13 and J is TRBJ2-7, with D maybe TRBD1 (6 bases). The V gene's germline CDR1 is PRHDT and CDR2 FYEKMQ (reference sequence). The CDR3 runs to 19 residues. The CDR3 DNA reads TGTGCCAGCAGCCTAGGCGGCCCGGTTACAGGGCTAAGCTCCTACGAGCAGTACTTC. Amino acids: CASSLGGPVTGLSSYEQYF.

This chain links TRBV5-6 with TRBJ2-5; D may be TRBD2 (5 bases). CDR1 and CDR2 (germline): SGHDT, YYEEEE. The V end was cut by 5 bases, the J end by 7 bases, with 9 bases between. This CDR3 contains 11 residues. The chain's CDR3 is CASSSRGTQYF. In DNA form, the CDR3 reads TGTGCCAGCAGTTCCCGGGGGACCCAGTACTTC.

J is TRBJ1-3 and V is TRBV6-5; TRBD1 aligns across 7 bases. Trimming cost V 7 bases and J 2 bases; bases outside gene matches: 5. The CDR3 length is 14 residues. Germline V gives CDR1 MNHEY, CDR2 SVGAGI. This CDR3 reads CASTETGTGNTIYF. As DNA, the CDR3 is TGTGCCAGCACCGAGACAGGGACTGGAAACACCATATATTTT.

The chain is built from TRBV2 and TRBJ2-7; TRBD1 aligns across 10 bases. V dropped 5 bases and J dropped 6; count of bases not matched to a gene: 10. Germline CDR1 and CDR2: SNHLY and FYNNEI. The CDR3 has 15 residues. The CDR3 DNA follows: TGTGCCAGCAGTACCCGGGACAGGGGAGAATCCGAGCAGTACTTC. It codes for CASSTRDRGESEQYF.

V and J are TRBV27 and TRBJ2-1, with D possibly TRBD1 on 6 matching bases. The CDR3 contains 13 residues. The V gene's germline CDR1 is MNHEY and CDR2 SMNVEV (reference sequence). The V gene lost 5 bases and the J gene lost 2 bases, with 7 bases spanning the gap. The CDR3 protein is CASSHRAYNEQFF. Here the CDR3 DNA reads TGTGCCAGCAGTCACAGGGCCTACAATGAGCAGTTCTTC.

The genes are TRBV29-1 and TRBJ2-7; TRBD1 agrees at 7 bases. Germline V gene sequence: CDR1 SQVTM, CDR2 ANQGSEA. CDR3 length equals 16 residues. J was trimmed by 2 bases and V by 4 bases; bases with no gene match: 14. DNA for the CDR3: TGCAGCGTTGTAGTAAACCCAGGGACAGAGACCTACGAGCAGTACTTC. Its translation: CSVVVNPGTETYEQYF.

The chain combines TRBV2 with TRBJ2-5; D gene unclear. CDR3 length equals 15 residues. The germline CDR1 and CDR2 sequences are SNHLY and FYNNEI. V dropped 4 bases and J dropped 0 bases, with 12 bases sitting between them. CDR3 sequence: CASSGARDNQETQYF. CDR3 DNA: TGTGCCAGCAGTGGGGCTCGAGACAACCAAGAGACCCAGTACTTC. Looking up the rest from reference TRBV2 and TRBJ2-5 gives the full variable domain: EPEVTQTPSHQVTQMGQEVILRCVPISNHLYFYWYRQILGQKVEFLVSFYNNEISEKSEIFDDQFSVERPDGSNFTLKIRSTKLEDSAMYFCASSGARDNQETQYFGPGTRLLVL.

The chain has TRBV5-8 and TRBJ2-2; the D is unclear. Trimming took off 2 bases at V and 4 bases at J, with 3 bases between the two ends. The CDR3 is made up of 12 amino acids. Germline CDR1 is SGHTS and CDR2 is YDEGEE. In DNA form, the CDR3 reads TGTGCCAGCAGCTTCCGCACCGGGGAGCTGTTTTTT. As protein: CASSFRTGELFF.

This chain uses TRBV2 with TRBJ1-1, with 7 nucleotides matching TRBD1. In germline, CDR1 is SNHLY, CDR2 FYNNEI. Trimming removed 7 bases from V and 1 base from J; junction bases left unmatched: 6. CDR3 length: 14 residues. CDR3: CASKQGYGNTEAFF. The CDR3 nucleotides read TGTGCCAGCAAACAGGGGTACGGGAACACTGAAGCTTTCTTT.

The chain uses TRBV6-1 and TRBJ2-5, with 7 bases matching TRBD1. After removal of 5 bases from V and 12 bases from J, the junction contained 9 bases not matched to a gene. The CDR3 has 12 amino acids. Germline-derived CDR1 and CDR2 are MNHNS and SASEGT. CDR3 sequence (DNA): TGTGCCAGCAGTCTCCGGGACAGAGGGGAGTACTTC. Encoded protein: CASSLRDRGEYF.

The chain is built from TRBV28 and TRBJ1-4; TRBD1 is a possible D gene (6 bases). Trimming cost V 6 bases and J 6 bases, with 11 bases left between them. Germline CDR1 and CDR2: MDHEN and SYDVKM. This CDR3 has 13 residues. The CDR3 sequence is CASSPTGYEKLFF. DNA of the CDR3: TGTGCCAGCAGCCCTACAGGGTATGAAAAACTGTTTTTT.

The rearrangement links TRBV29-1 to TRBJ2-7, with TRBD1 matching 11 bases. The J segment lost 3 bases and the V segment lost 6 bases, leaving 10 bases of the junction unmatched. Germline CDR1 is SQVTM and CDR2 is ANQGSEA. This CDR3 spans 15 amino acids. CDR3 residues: CSVQYAGTGGYEQYF. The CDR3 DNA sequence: TGCAGCGTGCAGTACGCCGGGACAGGGGGCTACGAGCAGTACTTC.

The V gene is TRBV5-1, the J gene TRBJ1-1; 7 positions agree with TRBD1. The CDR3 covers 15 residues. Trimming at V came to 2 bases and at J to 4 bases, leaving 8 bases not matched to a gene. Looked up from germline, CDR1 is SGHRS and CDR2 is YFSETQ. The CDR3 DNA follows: TGCGCCAGCAGCTTCGAGAGGGGGCTAGGCACTGAAGCTTTCTTT. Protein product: CASSFERGLGTEAFF.

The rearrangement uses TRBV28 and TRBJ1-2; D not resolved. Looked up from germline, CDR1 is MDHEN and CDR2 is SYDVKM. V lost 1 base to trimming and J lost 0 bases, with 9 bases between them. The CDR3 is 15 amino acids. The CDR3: CASSLLGRSNYGYTF. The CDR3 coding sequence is TGTGCCAGCAGTTTATTGGGGAGGTCTAACTATGGCTACACCTTC.

The CDR3 coding sequence is TGTGCCATCAGTGAGACTAGCGGGAGAGGGGCTGACGAGCAGTACTTC. Its translation is CAISETSGRGADEQYF. The chain recombines TRBV10-3 with TRBJ2-5; 11 bases line up with TRBD2. The J call may be faulty, since TRBJ2-7 better matches the DNA end. Germline V gene data show CDR1 as ENHRY and CDR2 as SYGVKD. This CDR3 contains 16 residues.

The chain's CDR3 is CASSLNPGYGYTF. In nucleotides, the CDR3 is TGTGCCAGCAGCTTGAACCCGGGCTATGGCTACACCTTC. The V call is TRBV5-8, the J call TRBJ1-2; D remains unclear. The CDR3 loop spans 13 amino acids. The V gene lost 1 base and the J gene lost 4 bases, with 8 bases spanning the gap. CDR1 and CDR2 (germline): SGHTS, YDEGEE.

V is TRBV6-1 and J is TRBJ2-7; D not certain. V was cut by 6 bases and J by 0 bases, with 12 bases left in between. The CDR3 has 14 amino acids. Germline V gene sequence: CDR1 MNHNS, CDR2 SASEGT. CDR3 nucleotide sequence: TGTGCCAGCAGACCCGTTTTCGGCTCCTACGAGCAGTACTTC. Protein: CASRPVFGSYEQYF.

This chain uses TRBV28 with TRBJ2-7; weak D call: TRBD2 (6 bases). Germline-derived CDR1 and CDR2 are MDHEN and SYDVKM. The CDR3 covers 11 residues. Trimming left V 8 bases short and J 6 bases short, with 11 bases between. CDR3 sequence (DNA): TGTGCCAGCGGAGGGGACCTCGAGCAGTACTTC. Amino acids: CASGGDLEQYF.

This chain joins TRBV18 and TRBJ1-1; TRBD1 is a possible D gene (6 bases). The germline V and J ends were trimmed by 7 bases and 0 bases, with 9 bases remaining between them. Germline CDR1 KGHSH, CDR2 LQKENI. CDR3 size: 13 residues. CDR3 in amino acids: CASFQGLNTEAFF. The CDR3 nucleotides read TGTGCCAGCTTCCAGGGGTTGAACACTGAAGCTTTCTTT.

The chain's CDR3 is CASSLDRAGNTIYF. CDR3 sequence (DNA): TGCGCCAGCAGCTTGGACAGGGCTGGAAACACCATATATTTT. This chain joins TRBV5-1 and TRBJ1-3; tentative D call: TRBD1 (6 bases). Germline CDR1 and CDR2: SGHRS and YFSETQ. This CDR3 has 14 amino acids. Trimming pared 0 bases from V and 2 bases from J, leaving 6 bases between.

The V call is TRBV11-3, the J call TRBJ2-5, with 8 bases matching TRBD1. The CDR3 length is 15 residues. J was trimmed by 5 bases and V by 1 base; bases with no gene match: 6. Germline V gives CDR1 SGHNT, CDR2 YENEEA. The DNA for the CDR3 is TGTGCCAGCAGCTTAGGGTCAGGGGGCGACGAGACCCAGTACTTC. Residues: CASSLGSGGDETQYF.

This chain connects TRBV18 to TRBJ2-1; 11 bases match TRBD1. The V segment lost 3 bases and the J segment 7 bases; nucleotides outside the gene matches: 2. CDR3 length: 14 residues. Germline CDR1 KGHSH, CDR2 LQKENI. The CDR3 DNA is TGTGCCAGCTCACCCGGACAGGGGGCAAATGAGCAGTTCTTC. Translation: CASSPGQGANEQFF. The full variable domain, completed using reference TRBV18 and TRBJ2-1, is NAGVMQNPRHLVRRRGQEARLRCSPMKGHSHVYWYRQLPEEGLKFMVYLQKENIIDESGMPKERFSAEFPKEGPSILRIQQVVRGDSAAYFCASSPGQGANEQFFGPGTRLTVL.

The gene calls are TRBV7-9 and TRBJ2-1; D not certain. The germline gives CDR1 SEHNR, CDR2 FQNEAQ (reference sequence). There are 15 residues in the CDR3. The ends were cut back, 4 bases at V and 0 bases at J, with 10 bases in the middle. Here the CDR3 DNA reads TGTGCCAGCAGCTCCGATTTTAGCTCCTACAATGAGCAGTTCTTC. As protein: CASSSDFSSYNEQFF.

The CDR3 reads CASSRAPSVDNEQFF. The CDR3 DNA reads TGCGCCAGCAGCCGCGCTCCTAGCGTAGACAATGAGCAGTTCTTC. The genes are TRBV5-1 and TRBJ2-1; perhaps TRBD2 as D (6 bases). The CDR3 runs to 15 residues. V lost 4 bases and J lost 5, with 16 bases in between. Germline V gene data show CDR1 as SGHRS and CDR2 as YFSETQ.

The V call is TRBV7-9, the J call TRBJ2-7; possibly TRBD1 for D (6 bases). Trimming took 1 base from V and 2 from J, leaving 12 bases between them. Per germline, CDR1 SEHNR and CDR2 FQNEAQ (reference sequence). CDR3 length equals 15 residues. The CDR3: CASSLGQVTTYEQYF. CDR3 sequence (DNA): TGTGCCAGCAGCTTAGGACAGGTAACTACCTACGAGCAGTACTTC.

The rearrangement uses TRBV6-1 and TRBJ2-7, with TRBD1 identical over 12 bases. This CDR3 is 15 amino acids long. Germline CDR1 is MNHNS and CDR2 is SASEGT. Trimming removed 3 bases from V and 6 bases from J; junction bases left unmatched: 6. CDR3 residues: CASSEPGQGAGEQYF. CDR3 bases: TGTGCCAGCAGTGAGCCGGGACAGGGGGCGGGCGAGCAGTACTTC.

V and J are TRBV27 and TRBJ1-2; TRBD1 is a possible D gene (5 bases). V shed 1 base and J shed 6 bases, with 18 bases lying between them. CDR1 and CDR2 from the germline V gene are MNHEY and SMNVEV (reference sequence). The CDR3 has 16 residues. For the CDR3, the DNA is TGTGCCAGCAGTTTATGGCAGGGAGGCCTTTTCGATGGCTACACCTTC. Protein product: CASSLWQGGLFDGYTF.

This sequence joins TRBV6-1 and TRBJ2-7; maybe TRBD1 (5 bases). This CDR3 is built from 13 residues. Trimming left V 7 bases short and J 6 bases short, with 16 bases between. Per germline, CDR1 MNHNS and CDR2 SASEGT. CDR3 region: CASTLSQVREQYF. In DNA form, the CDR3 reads TGTGCCAGCACCCTGTCACAGGTACGCGAGCAGTACTTC.